This passage covers 25 T cell receptor beta chains from one sample sequenced in a study of blood T cell repertoires in COVID-19. Sequencing used immunoSEQ multiplex PCR; TCRdb keeps in-frame clones, though not all of them. The sample includes about 94,000 clones, under 90% of them seen just once. Sequencing was performed on peripheral blood. The receptors derive from a human donor in a cohort sampled during active COVID-19.

CDR3 DNA: TGTGCCAGCAGTTACGGAGGGAATGAGCAGTTCTTC. Protein sequence: CASSYGGNEQFF. This rearrangement joins TRBV6-6 to TRBJ2-1; D may be TRBD2 (6 bases). The V and J ends lost 2 bases and 7 bases respectively, with 6 bases between them. In germline, CDR1 is MNHNY, CDR2 SVGAGI (reference sequence). This CDR3 has 12 amino acids.

V gene TRBV27 combines with J gene TRBJ1-6; D not certain. Germline V gene lookup returns CDR1 MNHEY and CDR2 SMNVEV (reference sequence). V was trimmed by 8 bases and J by 5 bases, leaving 16 bases between them. The CDR3 totals 15 residues. CDR3 sequence reads: CASARGGTNNSPLHF. The CDR3 nucleotides are TGTGCCAGCGCCCGAGGCGGAACCAATAATTCACCCCTCCACTTT.

The chain employs TRBV5-6 and TRBJ2-5, with TRBD1 matching 9 bases. The CDR3 runs 16 residues. Germline values: CDR1 SGHDT, CDR2 YYEEEE. The V and J ends lost 0 bases and 6 bases, in that order; junction bases with no gene match: 9. The CDR3 sequence is CASSLGAGQGSKTQYF. For the CDR3, the DNA is TGTGCCAGCAGCTTGGGGGCGGGACAGGGTTCGAAGACCCAGTACTTC.

Note on this clone: Additional DNA sequences in this sample encode the identical CDR3. The chain links TRBV5-4 to TRBJ1-5; a possible D gene is TRBD1 (5 bases). Per the germline V gene, CDR1 is SGHNT and CDR2 is YYREEE (reference sequence). Trimming shortened V by 0 bases and J by 0 bases, and 7 bases separated the two germline ends. The CDR3 covers 15 residues. The CDR3 protein is CASSLGGGSNQPQHF. The CDR3 DNA is TGTGCCAGCAGCTTGGGGGGGGGTAGCAATCAGCCCCAGCATTTT.

The V gene is TRBV15, the J gene TRBJ1-2; 8 bases map to TRBD1. In germline, CDR1 is LNHNV, CDR2 YYDKDF (reference sequence). This CDR3 is 14 amino acids long. Trimming at V came to 0 bases and at J to 7 bases, leaving 4 bases not matched to a gene. This chain's CDR3 is CATSRDRGRVGYTF. The CDR3 DNA follows: TGTGCCACCAGCAGAGACAGGGGGCGAGTTGGCTACACCTTC.

This clone was observed once. The chain couples TRBV3-1 (or the pseudogene TRBV3-2) to TRBJ1-5, with TRBD1 identical over 11 bases. This CDR3 has 14 residues. V was pared by 8 bases and J by 5 bases, with 5 bases of the junction left unmatched. Germline V lookup: CDR1 LGHDT, CDR2 YNNKEL (reference sequence). CDR3 sequence reads: CASSGQGGHQPQHF. The CDR3 DNA reads as TGTGCCAGCTCGGGACAGGGGGGTCATCAGCCCCAGCATTTT.

The chain employs TRBV19 and TRBJ1-3, with D tentatively TRBD1 (5 bases). This CDR3 has 15 amino acids. The V and J ends lost 6 bases and 0 bases respectively, with 12 bases between them. CDR1 and CDR2 (germline): LNHDA, SQIVND (reference sequence). This CDR3 is CASSPRQLSGNTIYF. In DNA, the CDR3 is TGTGCCAGTAGCCCCCGACAGCTCTCTGGAAACACCATATATTTT. Full variable domain (outside the CDR3, taken from reference TRBV19 and TRBJ1-3): DGGITQSPKYLFRKEGQNVTLSCEQNLNHDAMYWYRQDPGQGLRLIYYSQIVNDFQKGDIAEGYSVSREKKESFPLTVTSAQKNPTAFYLCASSPRQLSGNTIYFGEGSWLTVV.

The chain recombines TRBV5-1 with TRBJ1-5, with 10 bases matching TRBD1. Germline loops: CDR1 SGHRS, CDR2 YFSETQ. The junction had 4 bases not matched to a gene; V was cut back by 4 bases and J by 0 bases. The CDR3 spans 16 residues. Here the CDR3 reads CASSPDRGYSNQPQHF. The CDR3, as DNA: TGCGCCAGCAGCCCGGACAGGGGGTATAGCAATCAGCCCCAGCATTTT.

This chain links TRBV5-4 with TRBJ2-3, with 7 bases matching TRBD2. V lost 0 bases and J lost 3; bases outside the gene matches: 4. The CDR3 spans 15 residues. Germline assignment: CDR1 SGHNT and CDR2 YYREEE (reference sequence). This CDR3 is CASSLAGEGTDTQYF. Here the CDR3 DNA reads TGTGCCAGCAGCTTGGCGGGGGAGGGGACAGATACGCAGTATTTT.

V usage is TRBV20-1 and J usage is TRBJ1-1, with D maybe TRBD1 (5 bases). The CDR3 totals 10 residues. Germline CDR1 reads DFQATT; CDR2 reads SNEGSKA (reference sequence). V gave up 4 bases and J gave up 8 bases, with 8 bases separating them. Written as DNA, the CDR3 is TGCAGTGCTAAAAGACAGGAAGCTTTCTTT. Amino acids: CSAKRQEAFF.

This clone was recorded once. The chain joins TRBV10-3 to TRBJ2-3; 7 bases map to TRBD2. The CDR3 consists of 16 residues. V gave up 10 bases and J gave up 1 base; unmatched junction bases: 14. Germline V gene lookup returns CDR1 ENHRY and CDR2 SYGVKD. This CDR3 is CATLASGLAGTDTQYF. The CDR3 nucleotides are TGTGCCACCCTGGCAAGCGGTCTAGCGGGCACAGATACGCAGTATTTT.

The chain links TRBV5-1 to TRBJ2-1; 11 bases match TRBD1. The ends lost 4 bases at V and 5 bases at J; junction bases unmatched: 5. The CDR3 totals 15 residues. Germline V gene data show CDR1 as SGHRS and CDR2 as YFSETQ. The DNA for the CDR3 is TGCGCCAGCAGCCTAGGGACAGGGGGTCACAATGAGCAGTTCTTC. This sequence encodes CASSLGTGGHNEQFF.

V and J are TRBV15 and TRBJ1-4; D not certain. The germline V gene has CDR1 LNHNV and CDR2 YYDKDF (reference sequence). The CDR3 spans 16 residues. V lost 0 bases and J 0 bases, leaving 8 bases between the germline ends. CDR3 in amino acids: CATSREESATNEKLFF. CDR3 coding DNA: TGTGCCACCAGCAGAGAGGAGTCTGCAACTAATGAAAAACTGTTTTTT.

This clone was recorded a few times. The J gene is TRBJ1-5, the V gene TRBV28; no reliable D call. The CDR3 totals 14 residues. Trimming took 7 bases from V and 2 from J, leaving 12 bases between them. Germline CDR1 MDHEN, CDR2 SYDVKM. CDR3 DNA: TGTGCCAGCACTCCCTATCAGGGCAATCAGCCCCAGCATTTT. It codes for CASTPYQGNQPQHF.

The chain links TRBV30 to TRBJ1-3; 11 nucleotides match TRBD1. Germline values: CDR1 GTSNPN, CDR2 SVGIG (reference sequence). V was clipped by 5 bases and J by 8 bases; unmatched bases: 8. This CDR3 has 14 residues. CDR3 sequence reads: CAWAADRGQDTIYF. CDR3 in DNA: TGTGCCTGGGCGGCGGACAGGGGGCAGGACACCATATATTTT.

The rearrangement uses TRBV29-1 and TRBJ2-7; D gene unclear. CDR1 is SQVTM and CDR2 is ANQGSEA in the germline V gene. Trimming stripped 6 bases from V and 0 bases from J, with 18 bases between. The CDR3 has 15 amino acids. In DNA form, the CDR3 reads TGCAGCGTCGCGTTTTATGCTCTTCTCTCCTACGAGCAGTACTTC. Protein: CSVAFYALLSYEQYF.

The rearrangement links TRBV7-3 to TRBJ2-3, with D possibly matching TRBD1 (6 bases). Germline V gene lookup returns CDR1 SGHTA and CDR2 FQGTGA. The length of the CDR3 is 12 residues. V was cut by 6 bases and J by 9 bases, with 13 bases left in between. The CDR3 DNA reads as TGTGCCAGCAGTAAAGAAACAGGGACGCAGTATTTT. Protein: CASSKETGTQYF.

The chain links TRBV18 to TRBJ1-1; D gene ambiguous. The CDR3 totals 13 residues. The V end lost 5 bases, the J end lost 1 base, and 8 bases lay between the germline ends. The V gene's germline CDR1 is KGHSH and CDR2 LQKENI. In nucleotides, the CDR3 is TGTGCCAGCTCATTTCAGGAGAACACTGAAGCTTTCTTT. It translates to CASSFQENTEAFF.

The chain uses TRBV9 and TRBJ2-2; 10 bases line up with TRBD2. The junction had 1 base not matched to a gene; V was cut back by 2 bases and J by 6 bases. Germline CDR1 SGDLS, CDR2 YYNGEE. The CDR3 totals 14 residues. Here the CDR3 reads CASSVGLAAGELFF. CDR3 DNA sequence: TGTGCCAGCAGCGTTGGACTAGCGGCCGGGGAGCTGTTTTTT. The full variable domain, its missing parts supplied by reference TRBV9 and TRBJ2-2, is DSGVTQTPKHLITATGQRVTLRCSPRSGDLSVYWYQQSLDQGLQFLIQYYNGEERAKGNILERFSAQQFPDLHSELNLSSLELGDSALYFCASSVGLAAGELFFGEGSRLTVL.

V and J are TRBV5-1 and TRBJ2-3, with 8 bases identical to TRBD2. This CDR3 contains 18 residues. V was pared by 4 bases and J by 2 bases, with 15 bases of the junction left unmatched. Germline loops: CDR1 SGHRS, CDR2 YFSETQ. This CDR3 reads CASSLGPGLVRDTDTQYF. As DNA, the CDR3 is TGCGCCAGCAGCCTTGGGCCGGGACTAGTAAGGGACACAGATACGCAGTATTTT.

The chain carries TRBV6-5 and TRBJ2-5; 7 bases map to TRBD2. From germline, CDR1 is MNHEY and CDR2 SVGAGI. The junction had 4 bases not matched to a gene; V was cut back by 5 bases and J by 1 base. The CDR3 sequence is 14 residues long. DNA for the CDR3: TGTGCCAGCAGTCCCTGGGAGGGCCAAGAGACCCAGTACTTC. This sequence encodes CASSPWEGQETQYF.

The gene calls are TRBV7-3 and TRBJ2-7, with 11 bases lining up with TRBD2. The germline gives CDR1 SGHTA, CDR2 FQGTGA. V lost 4 bases, J lost 4 bases, and 6 bases stayed unmatched. This CDR3 is built from 15 residues. The CDR3: CASSSLAGGRYEQYF. The CDR3 DNA is TGTGCCAGCAGCTCCTTAGCGGGAGGGCGGTACGAGCAGTACTTC.

The gene calls are TRBV28 and TRBJ2-3, with a tentative D call TRBD1 (6 bases). The CDR3 is 14 residues long. Trimming left V 5 bases short and J 1 base short, with 10 bases between. The germline V gene encodes CDR1 MDHEN and CDR2 SYDVKM. In DNA form, the CDR3 reads TGTGCCAGCAGTCTCAGGGGAGGCACAGATACGCAGTATTTT. Translating gives CASSLRGGTDTQYF.

The chain employs TRBV7-9 and TRBJ2-7, with D possibly being TRBD2 (6 bases). The germline CDR1 and CDR2 sequences are SEHNR and FQNEAQ (reference sequence). The CDR3 runs 16 residues. Trimming removed 0 bases from V and 6 bases from J, with 18 bases in between. The CDR3 spells CASSLAPVGSSPEQYF. CDR3 coding DNA: TGTGCCAGCAGCTTAGCCCCCGTCGGGAGTTCCCCCGAGCAGTACTTC.

The rearrangement joins TRBV28 to TRBJ1-3, with D hard to call. Trimming took 4 bases from V and 0 from J, leaving 4 bases between them. CDR3 length: 13 amino acids. Germline CDR1 MDHEN, CDR2 SYDVKM. The CDR3, as DNA: TGTGCCAGCAGTTCTTCCTCTGGAAACACCATATATTTT. Translating it yields CASSSSSGNTIYF.